This T cell receptor beta chain was identified in a study of Ad26.COV2.S vaccination and SARS-CoV-2 variants. This sample's treatment: 15 to 20 received Ad26.COV2.S at low or high dose, single or two shots; 5 received placebo; per-sample allocation not given. Day 63 following the first vaccine or placebo injection was when the samples were taken. An 18-55-year-old adult in Boston served as donor. Method: immunoSEQ multiplex PCR; TCRdb's copy keeps in-frame clones and lacks some. This table has some 640,000 clones, more than 70% appearing once. CDR1 MNHEY and CDR2 SVGEGT come from the germline V gene. The CDR3 has 13 amino acids. Trimming stripped 5 bases from V and 4 bases from J, with 9 bases between.

V is TRBV6-2 or TRBV6-3 and J is TRBJ2-1; the D gene is possibly TRBD1 (5 bases). Sequences were derived from peripheral blood, sampled in a trial of Ad26.COV2.S vaccine versus placebo. This sequence was found in a person between 18 and 60 years old who received the Ad26.COV2.S COVID-19 vaccine or a placebo. The CDR3 nucleotides are TGTGCCAGCAGTCCCACAGGATACAATGAGCAGTTCTTC. Residues: CASSPTGYNEQFF.